Below, 10 T cell receptor beta chains from the same sample are listed, as sequenced in a study of early T cells in non-severe SARS-CoV-2 infection. TCRdb used MiXCR to reprocess the 5' RACE reads, holding one entry per CDR3 protein. The sample has approximately 58,000 distinct CDR3 sequences, 6% to 7% seen once; the top ten hold 3% to 4.5%. The sequenced material came from whole blood. All receptors derive from an adult who was a healthcare worker with PCR-confirmed SARS-CoV-2 infection or an uninfected control (not recorded which).

At least ten counts were recorded for this clonotype. The chain is built from TRBV7-6 and TRBJ1-4; a possible D gene is TRBD1 (6 bases). CDR1 and CDR2 from the germline V gene are SGHVS and FNYEAQ. The ends were cut back, 1 base at V and 7 bases at J, with 13 bases in the middle. This CDR3 comprises 15 residues. The chain's CDR3 is CASSLGGQRVEKLFF. In DNA form, the CDR3 reads TGTGCCAGCAGCTTAGGAGGACAGCGGGTTGAAAAACTGTTTTTT.

This clonotype was detected ten times or more. The gene calls are TRBV20-1 and TRBJ2-7; 12 bases fit TRBD2. Germline values: CDR1 DFQATT, CDR2 SNEGSKA (reference sequence). The CDR3 length is 15 residues. Losses at the gene ends were 1 base for V and 4 bases for J; bases not matched to a gene: 5. CDR3 protein: CSARVLAGGPYEQYF. The CDR3 coding sequence is TGCAGTGCTAGAGTCCTAGCGGGGGGGCCTTACGAGCAGTACTTC.

This clonotype was detected a few times. J is TRBJ2-3 and V is TRBV12-3 or TRBV12-4; perhaps TRBD2 as D (5 bases). Trimming shortened V by 6 bases and J by 5 bases, and 18 bases separated the two germline ends. The CDR3 length is 15 residues. The CDR3 sequence: CASSQTGRGLDTQYF. DNA of the CDR3: TGTGCCAGCAGCCAGACCGGGCGCGGGTTAGATACGCAGTATTTT.

This clonotype was observed at least ten times. CDR3 bases: TGTGCCAGCAGTTACGGCTGGGGCCGCCGGAACACTGAAGCTTTCTTT. Its protein product is CASSYGWGRRNTEAFF. The V call is TRBV6-6, the J call TRBJ1-1, with D possibly matching TRBD1 (5 bases). CDR1 and CDR2 from the germline V gene are MNHNY and SVGAGI (reference sequence). Trimming cost V 2 bases and J 1 base, with 14 bases left between them. The CDR3 runs to 16 residues.

The CDR3 spells CASSFNPRNRGTGGSNQPQHF. CDR3 DNA sequence: TGTGCCAGCAGTTTCAACCCGCGTAACAGGGGCACCGGGGGGAGCAATCAGCCCCAGCATTTT. The V gene is TRBV6-2 or TRBV6-3, the J gene TRBJ1-5, with 7 bases identical to TRBD1. J lost 1 base, V lost 4 bases, and 22 bases had no gene match. The CDR3 runs to 21 residues. Looked up from germline, CDR1 is MNHEY and CDR2 is SVGEGT.

This clonotype has a count of ten or more. The chain couples TRBV28 to TRBJ1-5; no reliable D call. The V and J ends lost 5 bases and 3 bases respectively, with 11 bases between them. The CDR3 has 14 amino acids. The germline gives CDR1 MDHEN, CDR2 SYDVKM. The CDR3 bases are TGTGCCAGCAGTCCCGCGGTGGTCAATCAGCCCCAGCATTTT. Protein sequence: CASSPAVVNQPQHF.

This clonotype was recorded at least ten times. This chain connects TRBV20-1 to TRBJ1-5; D is uncertain. Germline CDR1 reads DFQATT; CDR2 reads SNEGSKA (reference sequence). The V end lost 6 bases, the J end lost 0 bases, and 9 bases lay between the germline ends. The CDR3 sequence is 13 residues long. CDR3 amino acids: CSAADISNQPQHF. CDR3 nucleotide sequence: TGCAGTGCCGCCGACATTAGCAATCAGCCCCAGCATTTT.

V is TRBV7-6 and J is TRBJ1-6, with D unresolved. The ends were cut back, 4 bases at V and 9 bases at J, with 10 bases in the middle. Per germline, CDR1 SGHVS and CDR2 FNYEAQ. This CDR3 has 13 amino acids. CDR3 sequence reads: CASSSQSSSPLHF. The CDR3, as DNA: TGTGCCAGCAGCTCCCAAAGTAGTTCACCCCTCCACTTT.

There are many counts of this clonotype. The rearrangement links TRBV7-3 to TRBJ2-5; TRBD2 agrees at 7 bases. CDR1 and CDR2 (germline): SGHTA, FQGTGA. This CDR3 has 15 residues. With 2 bases clipped from V and 1 base from J, the junction kept 4 bases outside the gene matches. The CDR3: CASSLARTSQETQYF. As DNA, the CDR3 is TGTGCCAGCAGCTTAGCCCGGACTAGCCAAGAGACCCAGTACTTC.

This clonotype turned up a few times. The chain uses TRBV15 and TRBJ2-5; D gene ambiguous. V dropped 0 bases and J dropped 3 bases, with 5 bases sitting between them. The germline CDR1 and CDR2 sequences are LNHNV and YYDKDF (reference sequence). This CDR3 has 13 residues. CDR3 region: CATSRDRKETQYF. CDR3 coding DNA: TGTGCCACCAGCAGAGATCGGAAAGAGACCCAGTACTTC.